This is a list of T cell receptor beta chains from one sample in a study of PD-1 blockade in classical Hodgkin lymphoma. The protocol was immunoSEQ multiplex PCR, while the TCRdb copy is restricted to in-frame clones and leaves out a portion. Found here are 4,500 to 6,000 clones, about 65% of them singletons; the top ten hold about a quarter. The sample consisted of CD8+ T cells from blood, taken before the fourth cycle of nivolumab. The receptor set was obtained from a human donor with classical Hodgkin lymphoma. Each CDR3 is given with its conserved first and last residue. The D gene is left open where the match is weak. For some rows the clone size is stated as once, few or many, or as a class when expanded; others skip it.

cdr3_aa cdr3_nt v_call clone_size d_call j_call
CASSPLTRSTDTQYF TGTGCCAGCAGCCCACTAACAAGGAGCACAGATACGCAGTATTTT TRBV4-2 . . TRBJ2-3
CASRPRQGADIQYF TGTGCCAGCAGACCCCGACAGGGGGCAGACATTCAGTACTTC TRBV28 few TRBD1 TRBJ2-4
CASSLGSSGYEQYF TGTGCCAGCAGCTTAGGTAGTAGTGGATACGAGCAGTACTTC TRBV7-2 once . TRBJ2-7
CASRLAIVPGSSYEQYF TGTGCAAGTCGCTTAGCGATTGTGCCAGGGAGCTCCTACGAGCAGTACTTC TRBV12-2 . . TRBJ2-7
CASSLFSSGTDTQYF TGTGCCAGCAGCTTATTTTCTAGCGGGACAGATACGCAGTATTTT TRBV7-6 few TRBD2 TRBJ2-3
CASSTKRGTSGLVYEQYF TGCGCCAGCAGCACTAAACGCGGGACTAGCGGGCTCGTCTACGAGCAGTACTTC TRBV23-1 . TRBD2 TRBJ2-7
CASSQEAGPLAAQHF TGCGCCAGCAGCCAAGAAGCAGGGCCTCTCGCCGCCCAGCATTTT TRBV4-1 few . TRBJ1-5
CASSLTGGNEQFF TGCGCCAGCAGCTTGACAGGGGGCAATGAGCAGTTCTTC TRBV5-1 . TRBD1 TRBJ2-1
CASSSTSAPYTQYF TGTGCCAGCAGCTCGACTAGCGCTCCTTATACGCAGTATTTT TRBV13 . TRBD2 TRBJ2-3
CASSTLDRYYEQYF TGTGCCAGCAGTACGCTGGACAGGTACTACGAGCAGTACTTC TRBV2 . TRBD1 TRBJ2-7
CASGSPLDRGLHDTQYF TGTGCTAGTGGGTCCCCCCTAGACAGGGGGCTCCACGATACGCAGTATTTT TRBV12-5 . TRBD1 TRBJ2-3
CASSQDWPGSSYEQYF TGCGCCAGCAGCCAAGATTGGCCCGGTAGCTCCTACGAGCAGTACTTC TRBV4-3 . . TRBJ2-7
CASSGTGGMGGNTIYF TGTGCCAGCAGTGGGACAGGGGGCATGGGAGGAAACACCATATATTTT TRBV2 . TRBD1 TRBJ1-3
CASSLGQINQPQHF TGTGCCAGCAGCCTGGGACAGATAAATCAGCCCCAGCATTTT TRBV13 . TRBD1 TRBJ1-5
CASSSPSDTQYF TGTGCCAGCAGTTCCCCTTCCGATACGCAGTATTTT TRBV2 . . TRBJ2-3
CASSFAGMAEAFF TGTGCCAGCAGTTTTGCTGGGATGGCTGAAGCTTTCTTT TRBV27 once . TRBJ1-1
CASSLPNREGTNEKLFF TGTGCCAGCAGCTTACCGAACAGGGAGGGGACTAATGAAAAACTGTTTTTT TRBV7-6 . . TRBJ1-4
CASSSDLAGDGDTQYF TGCGCCAGCAGCTCGGATCTAGCGGGAGATGGAGATACGCAGTATTTT TRBV5-1 few TRBD2 TRBJ2-3
CASSLTSVTLAEPYNEQFF TGTGCCAGCAGCTTGACCTCAGTTACTCTAGCGGAGCCCTACAATGAGCAGTTCTTC TRBV7-9 . TRBD2 TRBJ2-1
CSAPLGNEQFF TGCAGTGCTCCGCTAGGCAATGAGCAGTTCTTC TRBV20-1 few . TRBJ2-1
CASSQSWIVETQYF TGTGCCAGCAGTCAGAGCTGGATAGTAGAGACCCAGTACTTC TRBV6-5 . . TRBJ2-5
CASSRDRGSYEQYF TGTGCCAGTAGTAGGGACAGGGGGTCCTACGAGCAGTACTTC TRBV19 . TRBD1 TRBJ2-7
CASRSGGELFF TGTGCCAGCAGATCGGGGGGGGAACTGTTTTTT TRBV27 . . TRBJ1-4
CASSQDLLGQPQHF TGCGCCAGCAGCCAAGATCTGCTAGGTCAGCCCCAGCATTTT TRBV4-1 few . TRBJ1-5
CASSFGLAGGPDNEQFF TGTGCCAGCAGCTTCGGACTAGCGGGAGGGCCCGACAATGAGCAGTTCTTC TRBV7-2 few TRBD2 TRBJ2-1
CASSGTTNNEQFF TGTGCTAGCAGCGGGACTACAAACAATGAGCAGTTCTTC TRBV7-7 few TRBD2 TRBJ2-1
CASSFWTNEQYF TGTGCCAGCAGCTTCTGGACCAACGAGCAGTACTTC TRBV7-2 . . TRBJ2-7
CASSQFTSGRTDYEQYF TGTGCCAGCAGCCAGTTTACTAGCGGGAGGACCGACTACGAGCAGTACTTC TRBV14 . TRBD2 TRBJ2-7
CASSQTITGSTDTQYF TGTGCCAGCAGCCAAACGATCACAGGAAGCACAGATACGCAGTATTTT TRBV14 once . TRBJ2-3
CASSFAGGWAGANVLTF TGTGCCAGCAGCTTCGCGGGAGGATGGGCTGGGGCCAACGTCCTGACTTTC TRBV7-8 . TRBD2 TRBJ2-6
CASREGELFF TGCGCCAGCAGGGAGGGGGAGCTGTTTTTT TRBV10-2 . . TRBJ2-2
CASTLAPTGWTEAFF TGTGCCAGCACCCTTGCGCCGACAGGGTGGACTGAAGCTTTCTTT TRBV5-4 once TRBD1 TRBJ1-1
CASSTDPMKQFF TGTGCCAGCAGCACGGACCCCATGAAGCAGTTCTTC TRBV7-9 . . TRBJ2-1
CASSQGWGGSGNTIYF TGTGCCAGCAGCCAAGGTTGGGGTGGTTCTGGAAACACCATATATTTT TRBV14 . . TRBJ1-3
CASSLTTGEYSPLHF TGTGCCAGTAGTCTGACGACAGGGGAGTATTCACCCCTCCACTTT TRBV19 . TRBD1 TRBJ1-6
CASSIQGLAYNEQFF TGTGCCAGCAGCATACAGGGACTAGCATACAATGAGCAGTTCTTC TRBV6-1 . TRBD2 TRBJ2-1
CASSHGQDRDSYEQYF TGCGCCAGCAGCCACGGGCAAGACAGGGACTCCTACGAGCAGTACTTC TRBV4-1 . TRBD1 TRBJ2-7
CASSTADSSSGNTIYF TGCGCCAGCAGCACAGCTGACAGTTCCTCTGGAAACACCATATATTTT TRBV5-1 . . TRBJ1-3
CASRPGQGSNQPQHF TGTGCCAGCAGACCAGGACAGGGGAGCAATCAGCCCCAGCATTTT TRBV6-5 . TRBD1 TRBJ1-5
CASSLASGPLGEQYF TGTGCCAGCAGCTTGGCAAGCGGGCCACTCGGCGAGCAGTACTTC TRBV11-2 once . TRBJ2-7
CASSHGQGVDGYTF TGTGCCAGCAGTCATGGACAGGGGGTAGATGGCTACACCTTC TRBV11-3 . TRBD1 TRBJ1-2
CASSPGQGGNQPQHF TGTGCCAGCAGTCCGGGACAGGGCGGCAATCAGCCCCAGCATTTT TRBV27 . TRBD1 TRBJ1-5
CASSSLSSYNEQFF TGTGCTAGCAGCTCTTTGAGCTCCTACAATGAGCAGTTCTTC TRBV7-7 . . TRBJ2-1
CASWGSGGYNEQFF TGTGCCAGCTGGGGTAGCGGGGGATACAATGAGCAGTTCTTC TRBV7-9 . TRBD2 TRBJ2-1
CASSYSVSGETQYF TGTGCCAGCAGTTATTCGGTATCGGGAGAGACCCAGTACTTC TRBV6-6 . . TRBJ2-5
CSVETGTSGRTDTQYF TGCAGCGTTGAAACAGGGACTAGCGGGAGAACAGATACGCAGTATTTT TRBV29-1 . TRBD2 TRBJ2-3
CASSLSGTHEQFF TGTGCCAGCAGTTTAAGCGGGACCCATGAGCAGTTCTTC TRBV27 . TRBD2 TRBJ2-1
CASSLRDSNTEAFF TGCGCCAGCAGCTTGAGAGATTCGAACACTGAAGCTTTCTTT TRBV5-1 . . TRBJ1-1
CASSLAGTGGEQYF TGTGCCAGCAGCTTAGCCGGGACAGGGGGCGAGCAGTACTTC TRBV11-2 few TRBD1 TRBJ2-7
CASSLSGNSYEQYF TGTGCCAGCAGCCTTAGCGGGAATTCCTACGAGCAGTACTTC TRBV7-9 medium-sized TRBD2 TRBJ2-7
CSVEGGYGTSYEQYF TGCAGCGTTGAAGGAGGGTACGGGACAAGCTACGAGCAGTACTTC TRBV29-1 . . TRBJ2-7
CASSKISASYNEQFF TGTGCCAGCAGCAAGATCAGCGCATCCTACAATGAGCAGTTCTTC TRBV4-2 few . TRBJ2-1
CAQGTGIYEQYF TGTGCCCAGGGAACAGGAATCTACGAGCAGTACTTC TRBV19 few . TRBJ2-7
CASSLTRGQGDTQYF TGTGCCAGCTCACTCACCCGCGGACAGGGAGATACGCAGTATTTT TRBV18 few TRBD1 TRBJ2-3
CATRNEGISEQYF TGTGCCACTCGGAACGAGGGGATCTCCGAGCAGTACTTC TRBV15 . . TRBJ2-7
CASSEAQGYGYTF TGTGCCAGCAGTGAAGCTCAGGGTTATGGCTACACCTTC TRBV2 . . TRBJ1-2
CASSIIHLVGDLQPQHF TGTGCCAGTAGTATTATACATCTGGTGGGGGACTTGCAGCCCCAGCATTTT TRBV19 . . TRBJ1-5
CASSLRQGSYEQYF TGTGCCAGCAGCTTACGTCAGGGTAGTTACGAGCAGTACTTC TRBV7-6 . . TRBJ2-7
CAISDKTSVATDTQYF TGTGCCATCAGTGACAAGACTAGCGTTGCGACAGATACGCAGTATTTT TRBV10-3 medium-sized TRBD2 TRBJ2-3
CASSQGGGNQPQHF TGTGCCAGCAGCCAGGGTGGCGGCAATCAGCCCCAGCATTTT TRBV14 . . TRBJ1-5